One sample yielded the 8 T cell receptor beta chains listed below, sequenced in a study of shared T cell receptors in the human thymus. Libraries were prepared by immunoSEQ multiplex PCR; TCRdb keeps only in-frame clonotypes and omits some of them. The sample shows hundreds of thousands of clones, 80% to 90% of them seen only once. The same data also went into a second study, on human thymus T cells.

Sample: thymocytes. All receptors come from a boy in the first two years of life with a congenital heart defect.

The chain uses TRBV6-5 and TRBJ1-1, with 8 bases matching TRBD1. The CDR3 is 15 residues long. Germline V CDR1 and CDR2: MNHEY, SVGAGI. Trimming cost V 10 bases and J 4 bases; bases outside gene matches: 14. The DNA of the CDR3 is TGTGCCATCACTCCCAAGGGACAGGCAAGCACTGAAGCTTTCTTT. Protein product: CAITPKGQASTEAFF.

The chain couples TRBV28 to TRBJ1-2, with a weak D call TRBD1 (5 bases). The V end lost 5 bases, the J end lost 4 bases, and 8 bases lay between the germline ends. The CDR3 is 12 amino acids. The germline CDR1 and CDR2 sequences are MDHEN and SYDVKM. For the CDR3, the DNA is TGTGCCAGCAGTCCACAGGTCTATGGCTACACCTTC. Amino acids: CASSPQVYGYTF.

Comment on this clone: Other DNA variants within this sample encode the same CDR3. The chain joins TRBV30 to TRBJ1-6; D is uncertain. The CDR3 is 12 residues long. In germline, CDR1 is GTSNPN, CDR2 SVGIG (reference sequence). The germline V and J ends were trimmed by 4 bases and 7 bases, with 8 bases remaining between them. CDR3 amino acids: CAWKRGNSPLHF. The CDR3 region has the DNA TGTGCCTGGAAAAGAGGGAATTCACCCCTCCACTTT.

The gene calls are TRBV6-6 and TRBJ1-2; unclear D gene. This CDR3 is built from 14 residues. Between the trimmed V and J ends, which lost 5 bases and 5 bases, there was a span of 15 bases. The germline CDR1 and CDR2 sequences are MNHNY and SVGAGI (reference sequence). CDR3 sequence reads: CASSTSGVGYGYTF. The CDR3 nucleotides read TGTGCCAGCAGTACGTCCGGGGTCGGTTATGGCTACACCTTC.

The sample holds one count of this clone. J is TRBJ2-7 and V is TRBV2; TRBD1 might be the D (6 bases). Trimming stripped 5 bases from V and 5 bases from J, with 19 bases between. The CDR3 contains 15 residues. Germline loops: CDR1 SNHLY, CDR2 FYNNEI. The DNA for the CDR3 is TGTGCCAGCAGTAACGCCCGGGACATGCTAGACGAGCAGTACTTC. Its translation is CASSNARDMLDEQYF.

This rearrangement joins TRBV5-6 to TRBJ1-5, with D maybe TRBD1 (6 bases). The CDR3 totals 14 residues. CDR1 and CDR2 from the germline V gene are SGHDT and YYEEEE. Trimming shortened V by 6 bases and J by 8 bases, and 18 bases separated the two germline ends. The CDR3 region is CASTSYREPKPQHF. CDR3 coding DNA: TGTGCCAGCACATCGTACAGGGAGCCTAAGCCCCAGCATTTT.

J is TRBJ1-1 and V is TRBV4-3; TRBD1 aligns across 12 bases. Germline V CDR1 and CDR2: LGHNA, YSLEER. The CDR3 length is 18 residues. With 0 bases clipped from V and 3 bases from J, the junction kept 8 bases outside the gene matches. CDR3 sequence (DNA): TGCGCCAGCAGCCAAGATAAGGGGACAGGGGGCCCCTACACTGAAGCTTTCTTT. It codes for CASSQDKGTGGPYTEAFF.

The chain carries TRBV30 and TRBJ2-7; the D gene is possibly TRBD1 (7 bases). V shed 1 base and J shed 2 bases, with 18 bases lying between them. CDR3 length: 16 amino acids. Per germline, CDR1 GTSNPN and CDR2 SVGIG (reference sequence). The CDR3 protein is CAWSDPARGATYEQYF. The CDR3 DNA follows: TGTGCCTGGAGTGATCCCGCCAGGGGGGCCACCTACGAGCAGTACTTC.